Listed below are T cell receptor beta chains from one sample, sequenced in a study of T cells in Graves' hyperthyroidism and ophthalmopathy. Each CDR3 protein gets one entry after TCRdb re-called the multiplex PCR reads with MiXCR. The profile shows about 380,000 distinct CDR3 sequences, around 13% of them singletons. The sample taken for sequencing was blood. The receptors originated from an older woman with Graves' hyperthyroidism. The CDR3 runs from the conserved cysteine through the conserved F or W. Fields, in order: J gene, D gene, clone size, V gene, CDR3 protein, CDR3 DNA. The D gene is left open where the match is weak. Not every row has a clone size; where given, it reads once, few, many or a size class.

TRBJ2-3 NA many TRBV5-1 CASSRSNLWQVEQYF TGCGCCAGCAGCCGTTCGAATCTCTGGCAGGTGGAGCAGTATTTT
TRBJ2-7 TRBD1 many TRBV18 CASSPRGQTGGGEQYF TGTGCCAGCTCACCACGGGGGCAGACAGGGGGCGGCGAGCAGTACTTC
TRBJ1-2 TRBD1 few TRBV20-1 CSATSQGARGYTF TGCAGTGCTACTTCACAGGGGGCGCGAGGCTACACCTTC
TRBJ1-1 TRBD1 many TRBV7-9 CASSFRGQTEAFF TGTGCCAGCAGCTTCAGGGGGCAAACTGAAGCTTTCTTT
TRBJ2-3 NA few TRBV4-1 CASSQVPSNTDTQYF TGCGCCAGCAGCCAAGTCCCTAGCAACACAGATACGCAGTATTTT
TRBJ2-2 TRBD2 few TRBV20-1 CSAGLAANTGELFF TGCAGTGCTGGACTAGCGGCGAACACCGGGGAGCTGTTTTTT
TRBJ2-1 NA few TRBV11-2 CASSLHTRQYNEQFF TGTGCCAGCAGCTTACACACTAGACAATACAATGAGCAGTTCTTC
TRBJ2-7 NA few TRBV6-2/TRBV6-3 CASRGASIGEQYF TGTGCCAGCAGGGGGGCCTCTATTGGCGAGCAGTACTTC
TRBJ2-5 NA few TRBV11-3 CASSLVYGSGRETQYF TGTGCCAGCAGCTTAGTGTATGGGAGTGGCCGTGAGACCCAGTACTTC
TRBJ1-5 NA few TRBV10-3 CAISGGQNNQPQHF TGTGCCATCAGTGGAGGACAGAACAATCAGCCCCAGCATTTT
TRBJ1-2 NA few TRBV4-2 CASSQVGGVDGYTF TGTGCCAGCAGCCAAGTGGGGGGGGTTGATGGCTACACCTTC
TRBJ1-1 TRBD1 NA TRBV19 CASSKHRDRGLSEAFF TGTGCCAGTAGTAAACACCGGGACAGGGGTCTGTCTGAAGCTTTCTTT
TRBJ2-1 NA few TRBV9 CASSVGRGEQFF TGTGCCAGCAGCGTAGGCCGGGGTGAGCAGTTCTTC
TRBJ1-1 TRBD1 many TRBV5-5 CASLGQGGTEAFF TGTGCCAGCTTGGGACAGGGGGGTACTGAAGCTTTCTTT
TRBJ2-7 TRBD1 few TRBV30 CAWSGGQSGEQYF TGTGCCTGGAGTGGGGGACAGTCCGGCGAGCAGTACTTC
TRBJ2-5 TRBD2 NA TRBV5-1 CASTVAGRQETQYF TGCGCCAGCACGGTAGCGGGACGGCAAGAGACCCAGTACTTC
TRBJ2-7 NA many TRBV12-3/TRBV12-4 CASSSTLGSYEQYF TGTGCCAGCAGTTCCACACTAGGCTCCTACGAGCAGTACTTC
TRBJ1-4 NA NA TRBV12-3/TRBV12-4 CASSDSRVPEKLFF TGTGCCAGCAGCGACTCCCGGGTCCCAGAAAAACTGTTTTTT
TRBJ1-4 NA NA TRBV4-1 CASRPRNARGGLFF TGCGCCAGCAGGCCCCGGAACGCTCGGGGGGGACTGTTTTTT
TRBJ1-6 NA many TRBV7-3 CASSLQGSYNSPLHF TGTGCCAGCAGCTTGCAGGGATCATATAATTCACCCCTCCACTTT
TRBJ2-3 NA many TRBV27 CASSPGRVDTQYF TGTGCCAGCAGTCCCGGGAGAGTAGATACGCAGTATTTT
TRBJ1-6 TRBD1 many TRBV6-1 CASSRITGGSPLHF TGTGCCAGCAGTCGAATAACAGGGGGATCACCCCTCCACTTT
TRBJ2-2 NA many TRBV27 CASSSPTGDTGELFF TGTGCCAGCAGCTCTCCTACGGGAGACACCGGGGAGCTGTTTTTT
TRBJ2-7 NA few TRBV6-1 CASSDQGWEQYF TGTGCCAGCAGTGATCAGGGGTGGGAGCAGTACTTC
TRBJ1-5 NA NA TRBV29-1 CSVEYMGKLHF TGCAGCGTTGAGTATATGGGTAAATTGCATTTT
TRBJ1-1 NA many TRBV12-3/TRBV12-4 CASSLTRDTEAFF TGTGCCAGCAGTCTCACCAGAGACACTGAAGCTTTCTTT
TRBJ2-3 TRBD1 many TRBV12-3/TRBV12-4 CASRWTGGTDTQYF TGTGCCAGCAGATGGACAGGCGGCACAGATACGCAGTATTTT
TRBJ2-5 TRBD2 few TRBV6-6 CASSYRGDRGRQETQYF TGTGCCAGCAGTTACCGGGGGGATCGGGGCAGACAAGAGACCCAGTACTTC
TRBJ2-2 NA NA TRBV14 CASSQPFGGNTGELFF TGTGCCAGCAGCCAACCCTTCGGAGGGAACACCGGGGAGCTGTTTTTT
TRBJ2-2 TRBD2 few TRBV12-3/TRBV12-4 CASSLKAGVDTGEPFF TGTGCCAGCAGCCTCAAAGCGGGAGTGGACACCGGGGAGCCGTTTTTT
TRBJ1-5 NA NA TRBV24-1 CATSMTAEQPQHF TGTGCCACCAGTATGACCGCCGAACAGCCCCAGCATTTT
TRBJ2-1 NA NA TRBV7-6 CASSLDERRSYNEQFF TGTGCCAGCAGCTTAGACGAGCGGCGCTCCTACAATGAGCAGTTCTTC
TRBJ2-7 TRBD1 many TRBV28 CANSFRDRVYEQYF TGTGCCAACAGTTTCCGGGACAGGGTTTACGAGCAGTACTTC
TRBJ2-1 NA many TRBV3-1 CASSQVTGINEQFF TGTGCCAGCAGCCAAGTGACTGGCATCAATGAGCAGTTCTTC
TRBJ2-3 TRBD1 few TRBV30 CASAKGGSDTQYF TGTGCCTCTGCTAAAGGGGGCTCCGATACGCAGTATTTT
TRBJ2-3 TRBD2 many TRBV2 CASSEGGSGTDTQYF TGTGCCAGCAGTGAGGGCGGGAGTGGCACAGATACGCAGTATTTT
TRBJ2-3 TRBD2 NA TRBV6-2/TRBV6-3 CASSYSGLASTDTQYF TGTGCCAGCAGTTACTCAGGACTAGCTAGCACAGATACGCAGTATTTT
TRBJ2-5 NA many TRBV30 CAWDQGAETQYF TGTGCCTGGGATCAGGGCGCAGAGACCCAGTACTTC
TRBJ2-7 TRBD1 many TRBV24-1 CATSDPHRGQGRDEQYF TGTGCCACCAGTGATCCACATAGAGGACAGGGCCGGGACGAGCAGTACTTC
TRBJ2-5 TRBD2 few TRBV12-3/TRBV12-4 CASRKTSYSETQYF TGTGCCAGCAGGAAGACTAGCTATTCAGAGACCCAGTACTTC
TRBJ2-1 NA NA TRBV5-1 CASGLGQAYNEQFF TGCGCCAGCGGCTTGGGGCAGGCCTACAATGAGCAGTTCTTC
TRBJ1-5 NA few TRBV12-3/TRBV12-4 CASSFYRADQPQHF TGTGCCAGCAGTTTTTACAGGGCGGATCAGCCCCAGCATTTT
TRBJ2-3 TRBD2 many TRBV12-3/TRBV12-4 CASSLIGSGIGDTQYF TGTGCCAGCAGTTTAATTGGTAGCGGGATAGGAGATACGCAGTATTTT
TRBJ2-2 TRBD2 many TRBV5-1 CASSFSGEATGELFF TGCGCCAGCAGCTTTAGCGGGGAGGCCACCGGGGAGCTGTTTTTT
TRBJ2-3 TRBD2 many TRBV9 CASSVVPGGTTDTQYF TGTGCCAGCAGCGTAGTTCCGGGAGGTACCACAGATACGCAGTATTTT
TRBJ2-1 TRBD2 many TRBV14 CASSQTPGLAGSEQFF TGTGCCAGCAGCCAGACCCCGGGACTAGCGGGATCTGAGCAGTTCTTC
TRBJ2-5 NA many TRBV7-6 CASRLVWETQYF TGTGCCAGCCGACTAGTTTGGGAGACCCAGTACTTC
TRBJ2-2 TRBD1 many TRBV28 CASSPTGTGNTGELFF TGTGCCAGCAGCCCTACCGGGACAGGGAACACCGGGGAGCTGTTTTTT
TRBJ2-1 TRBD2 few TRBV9 CASSVGRTSAQDEQFF TGTGCCAGCAGCGTAGGCAGGACTAGCGCCCAGGATGAGCAGTTCTTC
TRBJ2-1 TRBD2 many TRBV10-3 CAITPRERDNEQFF TGTGCCATCACCCCGCGGGAGAGGGACAATGAGCAGTTCTTC